This note documents a single T cell receptor beta chain sequence. Its antigen is not identified. These data belong to a study of CD8 T cells in Susac syndrome. This CDR3 has 16 residues. V lost 7 bases to trimming and J lost 0 bases, with 13 bases between them. Germline CDR1 MNHEY, CDR2 SVGEGT. Blood CD8+ and CD4+ T cells underwent high-throughput TCR beta sequencing. TEMRA cells were FACS-enriched, unlike CD8+ and CD4+ T cells, which were negatively isolated. With random hexamers, about 0.5 to 1 ug RNA was reverse transcribed. Multiplex immunoSEQ PCR targeted 54 Vbeta and 13 Jbeta TCR beta segments. TCRdb used MiXCR to reprocess the immunoSEQ multiplex PCR reads, holding one entry per CDR3 protein. The top ten clones hold roughly 0.095% of a sample with 130,000 or so distinct CDR3 sequences, 90% to 95% of them seen once. Study-level findings and limits: As the study acknowledged, the number of individuals who were part of its TCR sequencing and HLA analysis was relatively small.

This receptor was taken from a human donor in good health. The chain joins TRBV6-2 or TRBV6-3 to TRBJ2-6; D ambiguous. The source material was CD4+ T cells from PBMCs. CDR3 bases: TGTGCCAGCACTTCGCGCGGTGCCTCTGGGGCCAACGTCCTGACTTTC. It translates to CASTSRGASGANVLTF.